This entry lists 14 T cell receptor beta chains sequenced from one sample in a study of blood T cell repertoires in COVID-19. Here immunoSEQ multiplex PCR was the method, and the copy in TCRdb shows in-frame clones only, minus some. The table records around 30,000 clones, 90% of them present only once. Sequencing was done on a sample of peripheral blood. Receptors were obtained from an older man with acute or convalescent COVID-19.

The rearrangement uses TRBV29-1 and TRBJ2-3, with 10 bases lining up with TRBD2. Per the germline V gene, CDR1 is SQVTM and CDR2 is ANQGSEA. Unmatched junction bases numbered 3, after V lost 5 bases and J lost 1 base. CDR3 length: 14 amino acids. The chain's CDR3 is CSVQRGGGTDTQYF. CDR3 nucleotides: TGCAGCGTTCAGCGGGGGGGCGGCACAGATACGCAGTATTTT.

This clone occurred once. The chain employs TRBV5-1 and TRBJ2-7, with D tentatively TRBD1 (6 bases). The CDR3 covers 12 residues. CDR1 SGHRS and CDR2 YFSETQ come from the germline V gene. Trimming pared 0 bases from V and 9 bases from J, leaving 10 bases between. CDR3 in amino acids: CASSLERGRQYF. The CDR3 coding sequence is TGCGCCAGCAGCTTGGAAAGGGGGAGGCAGTACTTC.

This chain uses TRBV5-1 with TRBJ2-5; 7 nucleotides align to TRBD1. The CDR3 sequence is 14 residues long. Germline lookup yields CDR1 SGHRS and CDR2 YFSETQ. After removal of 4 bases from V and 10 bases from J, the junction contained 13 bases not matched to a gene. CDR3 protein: CASSPTGERGSQYF. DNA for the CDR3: TGCGCCAGCAGCCCCACAGGGGAGCGAGGTAGCCAGTACTTC.

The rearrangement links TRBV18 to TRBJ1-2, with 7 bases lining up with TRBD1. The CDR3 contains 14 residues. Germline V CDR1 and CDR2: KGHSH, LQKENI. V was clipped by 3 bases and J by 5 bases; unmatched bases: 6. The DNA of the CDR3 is TGTGCCAGCTCACCGGAGGGGACAGCTTATGGCTACACCTTC. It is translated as CASSPEGTAYGYTF.

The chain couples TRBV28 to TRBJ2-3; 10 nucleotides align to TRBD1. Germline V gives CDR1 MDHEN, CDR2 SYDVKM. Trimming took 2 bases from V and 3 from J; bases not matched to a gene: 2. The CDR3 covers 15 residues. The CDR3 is CASSLGTGETDTQYF. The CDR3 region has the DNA TGTGCCAGCAGTTTAGGGACAGGGGAAACAGATACGCAGTATTTT.

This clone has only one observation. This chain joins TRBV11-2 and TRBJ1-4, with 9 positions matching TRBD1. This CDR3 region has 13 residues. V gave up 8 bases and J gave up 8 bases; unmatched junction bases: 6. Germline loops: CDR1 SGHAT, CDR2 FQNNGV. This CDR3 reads CASQGQGGEKLFF. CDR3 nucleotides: TGTGCCAGCCAGGGACAGGGAGGCGAAAAACTGTTTTTT.

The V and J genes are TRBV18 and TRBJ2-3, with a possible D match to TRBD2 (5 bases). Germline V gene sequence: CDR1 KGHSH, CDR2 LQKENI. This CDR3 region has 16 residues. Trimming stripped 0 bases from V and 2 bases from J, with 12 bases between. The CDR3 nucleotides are TGTGCCAGCTCACCACCGATACTCGGGAACACAGATACGCAGTATTTT. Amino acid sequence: CASSPPILGNTDTQYF.

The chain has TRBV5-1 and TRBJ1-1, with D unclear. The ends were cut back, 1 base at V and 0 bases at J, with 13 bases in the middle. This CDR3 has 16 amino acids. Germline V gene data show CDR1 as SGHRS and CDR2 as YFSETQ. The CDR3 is CASSLSRGNMNTEAFF. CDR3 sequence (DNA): TGCGCCAGCAGCTTGAGTCGAGGGAACATGAACACTGAAGCTTTCTTT.

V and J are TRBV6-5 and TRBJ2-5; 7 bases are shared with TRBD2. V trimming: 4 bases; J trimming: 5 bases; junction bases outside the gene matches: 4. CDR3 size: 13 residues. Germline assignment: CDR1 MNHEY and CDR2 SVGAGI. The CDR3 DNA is TGTGCCAGCAGTTCCACTAGCGCCGAGACCCAGTACTTC. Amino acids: CASSSTSAETQYF.

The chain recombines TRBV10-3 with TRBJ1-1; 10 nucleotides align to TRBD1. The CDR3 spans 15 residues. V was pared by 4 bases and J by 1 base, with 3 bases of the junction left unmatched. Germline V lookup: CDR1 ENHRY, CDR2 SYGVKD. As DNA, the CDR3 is TGTGCCATCAGTGGACAGGGGGCCGGGAACACTGAAGCTTTCTTT. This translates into CAISGQGAGNTEAFF.

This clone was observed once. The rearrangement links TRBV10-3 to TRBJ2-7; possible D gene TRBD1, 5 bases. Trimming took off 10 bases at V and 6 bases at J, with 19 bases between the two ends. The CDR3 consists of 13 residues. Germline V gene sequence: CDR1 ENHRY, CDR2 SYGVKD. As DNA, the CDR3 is TGTGCCACCTGCTCGGACACCGCTCGCGAGCAGTACTTC. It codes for CATCSDTAREQYF.

The CDR3 spells CATRDRNSNQPQHF. CDR3 nucleotide sequence: TGTGCCACCAGAGACAGAAATAGCAATCAGCCCCAGCATTTT. This chain uses TRBV15 with TRBJ1-5, with D possibly being TRBD1 (5 bases). V was cut by 6 bases and J by 0 bases, with 9 bases left in between. This CDR3 has 14 amino acids. Germline CDR1 is LNHNV and CDR2 is YYDKDF (reference sequence).

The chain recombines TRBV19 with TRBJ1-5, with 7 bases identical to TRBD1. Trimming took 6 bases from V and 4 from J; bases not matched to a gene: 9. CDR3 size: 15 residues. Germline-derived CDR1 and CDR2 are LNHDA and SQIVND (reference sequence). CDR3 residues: CASRSKGTDNQPQHF. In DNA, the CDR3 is TGTGCCAGTAGGAGTAAAGGGACAGATAATCAGCCCCAGCATTTT.

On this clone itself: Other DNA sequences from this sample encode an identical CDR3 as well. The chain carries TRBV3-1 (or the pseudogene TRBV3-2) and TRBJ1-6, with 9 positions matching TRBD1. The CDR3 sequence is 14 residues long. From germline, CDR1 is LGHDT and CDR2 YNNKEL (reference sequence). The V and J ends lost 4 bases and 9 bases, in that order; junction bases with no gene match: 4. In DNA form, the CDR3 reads TGTGCCAGCAGCCTAGGACAGGGGACTTCACCCCTCCACTTT. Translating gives CASSLGQGTSPLHF.